Below, one T cell receptor (delta chain) is given with its context. This clone was observed a few times. Its recognized antigen is unknown. No much larger clone is present one base from it, and per-base qualities are unavailable. This record belongs to a study of gamma-delta chains in newborns, infants, children (dated by TCRdb to the late 2010s). Study-wide context: In the study title, it is stated that polyclonal expansion of innate gammadelta T cells is driven by microbial exposure immediately after birth. Right after human newborns were born, the researchers looked at the way microbial exposure shaped their populations of innate gammadelta T cells.

Trimming at the junction amounts to 3 bases on V and 0 bases on J, and the germline ends lie 14 bases apart. Including the terminal cysteine and phenylalanine, the CDR3 comprises 18 residues. Only CDR3 DNA remains: 54 bases, in frame from the first base. The CDR1 and CDR2 encoded by the germline V gene are GEAIGNYY and EKD. Data came from an Illumina MiSeq. TCRdb reprocessed the public data with the CATT caller; entries with the same nucleotide sequence were combined afterwards. The sample table lists 15,000 or so delta-chain clones, approximately 7% of them with a count of one. The top ten clonotypes cover 20% to 25% of the sample.

Sequencing was performed on blood. This clonotype was sampled from a child who was a newborn, infant or young child, either healthy, febrile or measles-vaccinated (not recorded which). The sequence is built from TRDV2 and TRDJ3, with a tentative D gene TRDD3 over 6 matching bases. The base sequence is TGTGCCTGTGACGCCTGGGGTCAAAGCTCCTGGGACACCCGACAGATGTTTTTC. This encodes CACDAWGQSSWDTRQMFF.